Below, 23 T cell receptor beta chains from the same sample are listed, as sequenced in a study of blood T cell repertoires in COVID-19 (dated by TCRdb to about 2020). To prepare the library, the immunoSEQ multiplex PCR assay was applied. TCRdb re-hosts the immuneACCESS table, in-frame sequences only. Its copies lack some clones; in the studies checked, an unresolved V gene accounts for under half of them, and the cause for the rest is not known. The sample contains 250,000 to 300,000 clones, around 87% of them found a single time. The top ten hold about 1.6% of the sample. The sample taken for sequencing was peripheral blood. The receptors shown here come from a woman in her thirties or forties who had recovered from COVID-19.

J is TRBJ1-5 and V is TRBV4-1, with D tentatively TRBD1 (6 bases). In germline, CDR1 is MGHRA, CDR2 YSYEKL. This CDR3 comprises 15 residues. Trimming shortened V by 2 bases and J by 0 bases, and 8 bases separated the two germline ends. The CDR3 loop is CASSQSRGSNQPQHF. The CDR3 DNA sequence: TGCGCCAGCAGCCAATCCAGGGGTAGCAATCAGCCCCAGCATTTT.

The chain joins TRBV6-2 or TRBV6-3 to TRBJ1-2; D unclear. The CDR3 runs 13 residues. Trimming removed 0 bases from V and 7 bases from J, with 9 bases in between. Germline V gene data show CDR1 as MNHEY and CDR2 as SVGEGT. CDR3 loop: CASSYSYKAGYTF. CDR3 DNA: TGTGCCAGCAGTTACTCGTATAAAGCTGGCTACACCTTC.

V is TRBV10-3 and J is TRBJ1-1; tentative D call: TRBD1 (6 bases). The CDR3 consists of 15 residues. CDR1 and CDR2 (germline): ENHRY, SYGVKD. With 3 bases removed from V and 5 bases from J, the gap between germline ends came to 16 bases. The CDR3 nucleotides read TGTGCCATCAGTGACCCTCACAGGGTTGTGACTGAAGCTTTCTTT. Its translation: CAISDPHRVVTEAFF.

The V call is TRBV19, the J call TRBJ2-7, with 7 nucleotides matching TRBD1. J gave up 4 bases and V 6 bases, and 3 bases lay outside the gene matches. The CDR3 totals 12 residues. Germline values: CDR1 LNHDA, CDR2 SQIVND (reference sequence). The CDR3 nucleotides are TGTGCCAGTAGCTTACAGGGGTACGAGCAGTACTTC. This encodes CASSLQGYEQYF.

The V and J genes are TRBV6-2 or TRBV6-3 and TRBJ2-5; D remains ambiguous. The CDR3 spans 14 residues. V lost 2 bases and J 5 bases, leaving 12 bases between the germline ends. The V gene's germline CDR1 is MNHEY and CDR2 SVGEGT. The CDR3 DNA follows: TGTGCCAGCAGTTACGCGTGGTTGAGGGAGACCCAGTACTTC. It encodes CASSYAWLRETQYF.

This clone has just one count. The rearrangement joins TRBV18 to TRBJ2-7; no reliable D call. V was shortened by 2 bases and J by 2 bases, with 10 bases between the two germline ends. This CDR3 is built from 14 residues. Germline-derived CDR1 and CDR2 are KGHSH and LQKENI. This chain's CDR3 is CASSPSQQTYEQYF. CDR3 coding DNA: TGTGCCAGCTCACCATCTCAACAAACCTACGAGCAGTACTTC.

This clone has just a few counts. The genes are TRBV19 and TRBJ1-1; TRBD1 aligns across 8 bases. The CDR3 totals 15 residues. J gave up 1 base and V 3 bases, and 4 bases lay outside the gene matches. CDR1 LNHDA and CDR2 SQIVND come from the germline V gene (reference sequence). The DNA of the CDR3 is TGTGCCAGTAGTATGGACAGGGAAGCGAACACTGAAGCTTTCTTT. It encodes CASSMDREANTEAFF.

This chain links TRBV4-1 with TRBJ2-2; 13 bases map to TRBD2. V was clipped by 0 bases and J by 7 bases; unmatched bases: 8. There are 18 residues in the CDR3. The germline gives CDR1 MGHRA, CDR2 YSYEKL. The CDR3, as DNA: TGCGCCAGCAGCCAAGAGGGAACTAGCGGGGGGGTAAACGGGGAGCTGTTTTTT. Residues: CASSQEGTSGGVNGELFF.

The CDR3 nucleotides read TGTGCCTGCGCGGAGGGAGCCTTCAATCAGCCCCAGCATTTT. The encoded protein is CACAEGAFNQPQHF. The chain combines TRBV30 with TRBJ1-5, with no clear D. Germline lookup yields CDR1 GTSNPN and CDR2 SVGIG (reference sequence). This CDR3 is 14 amino acids long. V dropped 6 bases and J dropped 3 bases, with 15 bases sitting between them.

The table lists this clone with a count of one. The rearrangement joins TRBV20-1 to TRBJ1-4; D possibly corresponds to TRBD1 (6 bases). Germline V gives CDR1 DFQATT, CDR2 SNEGSKA (reference sequence). Trimming shortened V by 7 bases and J by 5 bases, and 8 bases separated the two germline ends. CDR3 size: 11 residues. The CDR3 DNA follows: TGCAGTGTGGGGGCAAATGAAAAACTGTTTTTT. It yields the protein CSVGANEKLFF.

The chain is built from TRBV28 and TRBJ1-2; no firm D call. V was shortened by 2 bases and J by 3 bases, with 13 bases between the two germline ends. The CDR3 consists of 15 residues. Germline V CDR1 and CDR2: MDHEN, SYDVKM. The DNA for the CDR3 is TGTGCCAGCAGTTTAATTGCCAGGTACGACTATGGCTACACCTTC. It codes for CASSLIARYDYGYTF.

DNA for the CDR3: TGTGCCAGCAGCTCCGAGCGGGGGGACGAGCAGTACTTC. Protein: CASSSERGDEQYF. The chain is built from TRBV7-2 and TRBJ2-7, with 9 bases lining up with TRBD2. With 4 bases clipped from V and 5 bases from J, the junction kept 3 bases outside the gene matches. The CDR3 consists of 13 residues. The germline gives CDR1 SGHTA, CDR2 FQGNSA.

The V and J genes are TRBV19 and TRBJ2-1; 8 bases match TRBD2. Germline V gene sequence: CDR1 LNHDA, CDR2 SQIVND (reference sequence). J lost 6 bases, V lost 1 base, and 5 bases had no gene match. The CDR3 length is 15 residues. The CDR3 nucleotides read TGTGCCAGTAGTATAGGGCGGGGGGCCGCCAATGAGCAGTTCTTC. It specifies CASSIGRGAANEQFF.

In nucleotides, the CDR3 is TGTGCCAGTAGTATCCCCGGGTGGTCGGTTGAAGCTTTCTTT. Translation: CASSIPGWSVEAFF. The chain is built from TRBV19 and TRBJ1-1; D unclear. V dropped 3 bases and J dropped 7 bases, with 15 bases sitting between them. The CDR3 extends over 14 amino acids. The germline V gene encodes CDR1 LNHDA and CDR2 SQIVND (reference sequence).

This chain connects TRBV7-2 to TRBJ2-1; no definite D call. The CDR3 runs 14 residues. Germline values: CDR1 SGHTA, CDR2 FQGNSA. The V end lost 2 bases, the J end lost 5 bases, and 10 bases lay between the germline ends. The CDR3: CASSLQSLNNEQFF. The CDR3 nucleotides are TGTGCCAGCAGCTTACAGTCTTTAAACAATGAGCAGTTCTTC.

This clone was seen more than once but under ten times. The chain uses TRBV11-2 and TRBJ1-6; no definite D call. V was shortened by 5 bases and J by 3 bases, with 14 bases between the two germline ends. Germline V CDR1 and CDR2: SGHAT, FQNNGV. The CDR3 sequence is 16 residues long. CDR3 bases: TGTGCCAGCAGCCCCCGTCTACGGGTCTATAATTCACCCCTCCACTTT. It codes for CASSPRLRVYNSPLHF.

The chain is built from TRBV19 and TRBJ1-2; the D is unclear. From germline, CDR1 is LNHDA and CDR2 SQIVND (reference sequence). The V end was cut by 2 bases, the J end by 8 bases, with 15 bases between. The CDR3 spans 14 residues. The CDR3 reads CASSIMRGLGGYTF. Here the CDR3 DNA reads TGTGCCAGTAGTATAATGCGCGGCCTTGGGGGCTACACCTTC.

This clone was seen only once. The chain recombines TRBV7-8 with TRBJ1-5; D is perhaps TRBD1 (6 bases). CDR3 length: 13 residues. Germline CDR1 reads SGHVS; CDR2 reads FQNEAQ. V was clipped by 6 bases and J by 7 bases, with 13 bases between them. The CDR3 here is CASSVGAWQPQHF. In nucleotides, the CDR3 is TGTGCCAGCAGTGTGGGGGCATGGCAGCCCCAGCATTTT.

This chain uses TRBV3-1 (or the pseudogene TRBV3-2) with TRBJ1-1, with 11 bases lining up with TRBD1. Trimming took 2 bases from V and 4 from J; bases not matched to a gene: 6. The CDR3 loop spans 16 amino acids. Germline CDR1 and CDR2: LGHDT and YNNKEL (reference sequence). The CDR3: CASSQPSGTGGTEAFF. As DNA, the CDR3 is TGTGCCAGCAGCCAACCATCCGGGACAGGGGGCACTGAAGCTTTCTTT.

This clone was seen just once. The chain has TRBV9 and TRBJ2-7; D gene unclear. CDR3 length equals 13 residues. Germline CDR1 and CDR2: SGDLS and YYNGEE. V lost 0 bases and J 2 bases, leaving 6 bases between the germline ends. Here the CDR3 DNA reads TGTGCCAGCAGCGTAGGTGTAGCCTACGAGCAGTACTTC. It encodes CASSVGVAYEQYF.

The chain links TRBV11-3 to TRBJ2-3; 9 nucleotides align to TRBD2. This CDR3 has 14 amino acids. The V gene end was trimmed by 2 bases and the J gene end by 6 bases; junction bases not matched to a gene: 3. Germline loops: CDR1 SGHNT, CDR2 YENEEA. The CDR3 nucleotides are TGTGCCAGCAGCTTAATGAGCGGGGGGGATACGCAGTATTTT. Translating it yields CASSLMSGGDTQYF. The whole variable domain, filled in from reference TRBV11-3 and TRBJ2-3, reads EAGVVQSPRYKIIEKKQPVAFWCNPISGHNTLYWYLQNLGQGPELLIRYENEEAVDDSQLPKDRFSAERLKGVDSTLKIQPAELGDSAVYLCASSLMSGGDTQYFGPGTRLTVL.

This chain joins TRBV6-6 and TRBJ1-5; unclear D gene. CDR1 and CDR2 from the germline V gene are MNHNY and SVGAGI (reference sequence). This CDR3 has 14 amino acids. V lost 0 bases to trimming and J lost 4 bases, with 7 bases between them. DNA of the CDR3: TGTGCCAGCAGTTACTCAGGAGGGAATCAGCCCCAGCATTTT. The encoded protein is CASSYSGGNQPQHF.

V is TRBV20-1 and J is TRBJ2-6; 7 positions match TRBD1. The CDR3 covers 15 residues. The V and J ends lost 3 bases and 2 bases, in that order; junction bases with no gene match: 4. The germline V gene encodes CDR1 DFQATT and CDR2 SNEGSKA (reference sequence). The CDR3 is CSASLRGPGANVLTF. The CDR3 region has the DNA TGCAGTGCTAGTTTAAGGGGGCCTGGGGCCAACGTCCTGACTTTC.